This T cell receptor beta chain was obtained from a study of CD8 T cells in Susac syndrome. Trimming cost V 2 bases and J 0 bases, with 9 bases left between them. CDR3 length equals 15 residues. The V gene's germline CDR1 is SGDLS and CDR2 YYNGEE. CD8+ and CD4+ T cells were negatively isolated; TEMRA cells were FACS-enriched. RNA, at roughly 0.45 to 1 ug, was reverse transcribed with random hexamers. TCRdb used MiXCR to reprocess the immunoSEQ multiplex PCR reads, holding one entry per CDR3 protein. The sample lists 77,000 or so distinct CDR3 sequences, 85% to 95% occurring once. This clonotype was seen more than once but under ten times.

The sample consisted of CD4+ T cells from PBMCs. V and J are TRBV9 and TRBJ2-1; TRBD2 might be the D (6 bases). The sequence was collected from a human donor with Susac syndrome. The CDR3 sequence is CASSVSGSSYNEQFF. DNA of the CDR3: TGTGCCAGCAGCGTTAGCGGTAGCTCCTACAATGAGCAGTTCTTC.